This T cell receptor beta chain was found in a study of cytomegalovirus exposure and HLA in healthy donors. Among the donors, all were healthy bone marrow donors. Germline values: CDR1 MRHNA, CDR2 SNTAGT. Losses at the gene ends were 0 bases for V and 6 bases for J; bases not matched to a gene: 4. The length of the CDR3 is 15 residues. With 60 Vbeta and 13 Jbeta primers, the PCR was carried out. The repertoire was sequenced with immunoSEQ multiplex PCR; TCRdb's copy has only in-frame clones and lacks some. This table holds some 160,000 clones, 75% to 90% found once. The J gene is TRBJ2-1, the V gene TRBV6-4, with TRBD1 matching 8 bases. The receptor was derived from a woman between 18 and 30 years old in good health and CMV-seronegative. The sample was PBMCs. The CDR3: CASSDSGQGVNEQFF. The CDR3 DNA reads as TGTGCCAGCAGTGACTCAGGACAGGGTGTCAATGAGCAGTTCTTC.